This paragraph reports one T cell receptor beta chain. Its target is not known. V was cut by 7 bases and J by 0 bases, with 16 bases left in between. This CDR3 has 16 amino acids. The data are from a study of T cells in Graves' hyperthyroidism and ophthalmopathy. Looking at the study overall: Peripheral blood collection took place at initial diagnosis, before any treatment. Overall study results and limits: Most thyroid-expanded clonotypes above 0.001 were also found in blood.

A NOSPECS grade of at least 4, a Clinical Activity Score of at least 3 and duration under 3 months were recorded in ophthalmopathy patients. RNA transcripts served as the template for amplifying TCR beta CDR3 regions. The HTBI primer set served for first-round RT-PCR of the TCR CDR3. TCRdb ran MiXCR on the multiplex PCR reads and lists one entry per CDR3 protein. This table holds about 500,000 distinct CDR3 sequences, 17% found once. The chain combines TRBV12-3 or TRBV12-4 with TRBJ1-3, with a tentative D call TRBD1 (6 bases). The receptor comes from a woman aged 18-29 years with Graves' ophthalmopathy. Sequenced material: blood. CDR3 residues: CASTPGGAFSGNTIYF. The CDR3, as DNA: TGTGCCAGCACCCCCGGGGGGGCCTTCTCTGGAAACACCATATATTTT.